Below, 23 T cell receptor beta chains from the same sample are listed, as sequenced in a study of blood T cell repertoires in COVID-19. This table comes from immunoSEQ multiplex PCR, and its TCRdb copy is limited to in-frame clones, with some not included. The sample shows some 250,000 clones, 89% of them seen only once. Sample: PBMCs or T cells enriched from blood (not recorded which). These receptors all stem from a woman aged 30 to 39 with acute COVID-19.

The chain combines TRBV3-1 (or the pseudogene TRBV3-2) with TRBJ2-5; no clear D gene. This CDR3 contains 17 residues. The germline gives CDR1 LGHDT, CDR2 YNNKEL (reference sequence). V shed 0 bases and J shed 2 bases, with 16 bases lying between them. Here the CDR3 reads CASSQELGRMEQETQYF. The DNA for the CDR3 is TGTGCCAGCAGCCAAGAGTTGGGTAGAATGGAGCAAGAGACCCAGTACTTC.

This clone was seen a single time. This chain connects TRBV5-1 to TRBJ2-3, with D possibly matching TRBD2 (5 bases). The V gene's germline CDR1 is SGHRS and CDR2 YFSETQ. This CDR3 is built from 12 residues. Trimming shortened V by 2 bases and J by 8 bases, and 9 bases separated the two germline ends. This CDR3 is CASSLEGGTQYF. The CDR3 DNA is TGCGCCAGCAGCTTAGAGGGCGGTACGCAGTATTTT.

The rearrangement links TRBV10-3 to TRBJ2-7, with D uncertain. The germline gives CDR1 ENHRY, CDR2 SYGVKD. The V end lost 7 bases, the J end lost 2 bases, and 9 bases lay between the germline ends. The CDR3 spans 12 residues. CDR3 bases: TGTGCCATCATGACTGGAGCCTACGAGCAGTACTTC. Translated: CAIMTGAYEQYF.

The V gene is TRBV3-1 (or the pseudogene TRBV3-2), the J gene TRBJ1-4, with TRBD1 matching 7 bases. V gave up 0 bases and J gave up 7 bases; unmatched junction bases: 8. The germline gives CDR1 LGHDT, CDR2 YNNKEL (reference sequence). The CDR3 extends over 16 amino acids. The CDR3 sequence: CASSQDWGQNREKLFF. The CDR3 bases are TGTGCCAGCAGCCAAGATTGGGGACAGAACCGTGAAAAACTGTTTTTT.

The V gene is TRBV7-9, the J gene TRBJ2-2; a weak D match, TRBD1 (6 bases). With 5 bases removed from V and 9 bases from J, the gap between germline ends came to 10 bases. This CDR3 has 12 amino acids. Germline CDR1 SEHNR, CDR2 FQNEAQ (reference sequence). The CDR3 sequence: CASSAQGRELFF. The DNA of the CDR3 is TGTGCCAGCAGCGCACAGGGCCGGGAGCTGTTTTTT.

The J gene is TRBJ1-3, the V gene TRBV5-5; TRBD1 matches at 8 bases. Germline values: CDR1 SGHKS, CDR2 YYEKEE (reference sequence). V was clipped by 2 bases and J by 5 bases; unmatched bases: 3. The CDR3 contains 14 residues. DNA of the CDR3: TGTGCCAGCAGCTTAAGACAGGGGAGAAACACCATATATTTT. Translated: CASSLRQGRNTIYF.

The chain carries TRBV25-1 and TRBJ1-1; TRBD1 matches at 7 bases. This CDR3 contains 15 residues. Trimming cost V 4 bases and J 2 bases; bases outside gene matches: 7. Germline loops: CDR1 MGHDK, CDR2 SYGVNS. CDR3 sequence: CASSVTGTANTEAFF. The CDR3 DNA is TGTGCCAGCAGTGTTACCGGGACAGCCAACACTGAAGCTTTCTTT. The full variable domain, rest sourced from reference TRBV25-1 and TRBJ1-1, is EADIYQTPRYLVIGTGKKITLECSQTMGHDKMYWYQQDPGMELHLIHYSYGVNSTEKGDLSSESTVSRIRTEHFPLTLESARPSHTSQYLCASSVTGTANTEAFFGQGTRLTVV.

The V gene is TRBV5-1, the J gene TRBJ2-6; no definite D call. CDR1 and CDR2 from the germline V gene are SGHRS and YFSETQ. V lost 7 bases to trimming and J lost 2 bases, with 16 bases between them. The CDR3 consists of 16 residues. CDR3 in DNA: TGCGCCAGCTCTGGGCAGGTATCTACTGGGGCCAACGTCCTGACTTTC. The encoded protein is CASSGQVSTGANVLTF.

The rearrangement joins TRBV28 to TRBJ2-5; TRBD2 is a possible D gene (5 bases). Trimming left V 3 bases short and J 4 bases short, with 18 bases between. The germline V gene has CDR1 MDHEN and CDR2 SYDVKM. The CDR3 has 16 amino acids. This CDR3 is CASSFASLSESETQYF. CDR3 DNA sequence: TGTGCCAGCAGTTTCGCCTCCCTTAGCGAGTCAGAGACCCAGTACTTC.

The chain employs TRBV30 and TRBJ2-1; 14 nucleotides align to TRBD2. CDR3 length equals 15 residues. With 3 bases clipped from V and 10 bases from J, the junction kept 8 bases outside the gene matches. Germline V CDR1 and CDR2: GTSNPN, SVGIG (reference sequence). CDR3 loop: CAWRAGLAGGREQFF. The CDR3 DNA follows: TGTGCCTGGAGAGCTGGACTAGCGGGGGGCCGGGAGCAGTTCTTC.

DNA for the CDR3: TGTGCCAGCAGCCAAACCAGGTCTGGAAACACCATATATTTT. Translation: CASSQTRSGNTIYF. V usage is TRBV11-1 and J usage is TRBJ1-3; D is unresolved. CDR3 length: 14 amino acids. CDR1 is SGHAT, CDR2 FQDESV, per germline (reference sequence). Trimming left V 5 bases short and J 1 base short, with 9 bases between.

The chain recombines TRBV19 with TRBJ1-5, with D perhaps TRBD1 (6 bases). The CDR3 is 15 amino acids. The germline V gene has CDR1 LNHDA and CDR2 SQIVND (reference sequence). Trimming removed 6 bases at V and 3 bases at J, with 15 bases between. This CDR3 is CASSIRQAHNQPQHF. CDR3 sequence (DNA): TGTGCCAGTAGCATAAGACAGGCCCACAATCAGCCCCAGCATTTT. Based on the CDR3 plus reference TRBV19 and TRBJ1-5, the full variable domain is DGGITQSPKYLFRKEGQNVTLSCEQNLNHDAMYWYRQDPGQGLRLIYYSQIVNDFQKGDIAEGYSVSREKKESFPLTVTSAQKNPTAFYLCASSIRQAHNQPQHFGDGTRLSIL.

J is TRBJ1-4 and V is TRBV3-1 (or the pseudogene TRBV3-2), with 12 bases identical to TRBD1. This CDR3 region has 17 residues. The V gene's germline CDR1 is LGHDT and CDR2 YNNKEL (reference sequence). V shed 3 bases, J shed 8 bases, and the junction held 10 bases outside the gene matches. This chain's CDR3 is CASSQGTGGASGEKLFF. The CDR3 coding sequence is TGTGCCAGCAGCCAGGGGACAGGGGGCGCGTCGGGAGAAAAACTGTTTTTT.

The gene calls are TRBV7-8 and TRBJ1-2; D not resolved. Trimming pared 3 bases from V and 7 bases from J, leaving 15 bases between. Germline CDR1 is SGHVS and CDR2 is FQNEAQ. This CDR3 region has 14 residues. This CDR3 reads CASSLSPAAGGYTF. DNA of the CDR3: TGTGCCAGCAGCTTGTCACCTGCCGCGGGTGGCTACACCTTC.

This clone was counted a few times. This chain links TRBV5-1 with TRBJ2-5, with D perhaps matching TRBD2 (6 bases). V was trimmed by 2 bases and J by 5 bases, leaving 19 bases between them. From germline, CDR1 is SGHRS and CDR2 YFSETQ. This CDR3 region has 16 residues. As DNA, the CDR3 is TGCGCCAGCAGCTTAAGAGGCGGGACGTCCCCGGAGACCCAGTACTTC. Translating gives CASSLRGGTSPETQYF.

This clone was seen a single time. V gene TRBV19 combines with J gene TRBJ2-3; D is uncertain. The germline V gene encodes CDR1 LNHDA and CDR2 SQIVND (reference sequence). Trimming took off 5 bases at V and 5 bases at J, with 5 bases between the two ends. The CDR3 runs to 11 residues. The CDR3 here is CASSFLDTQYF. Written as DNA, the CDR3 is TGTGCCAGTAGTTTCTTAGATACGCAGTATTTT.

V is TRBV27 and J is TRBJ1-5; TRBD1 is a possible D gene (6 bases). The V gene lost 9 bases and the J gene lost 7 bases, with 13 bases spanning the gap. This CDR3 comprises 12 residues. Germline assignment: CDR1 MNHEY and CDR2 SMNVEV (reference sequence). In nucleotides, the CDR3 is TGTGCCAGAAGGGACAAGGGCCAGCCCCAGCATTTT. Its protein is CARRDKGQPQHF.

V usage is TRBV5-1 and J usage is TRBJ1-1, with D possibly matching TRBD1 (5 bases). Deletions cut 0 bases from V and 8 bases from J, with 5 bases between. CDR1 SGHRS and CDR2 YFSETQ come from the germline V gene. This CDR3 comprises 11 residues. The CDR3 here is CASSLEGEAFF. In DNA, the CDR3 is TGCGCCAGCAGCTTGGAGGGGGAAGCTTTCTTT.

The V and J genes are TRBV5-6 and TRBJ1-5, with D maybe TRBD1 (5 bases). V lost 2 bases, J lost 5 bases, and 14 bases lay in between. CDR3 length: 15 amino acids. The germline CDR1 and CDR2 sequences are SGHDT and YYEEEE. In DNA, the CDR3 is TGTGCCAGCAGCTTTGGGGGGAGGGGATATCAGCCCCAGCATTTT. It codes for CASSFGGRGYQPQHF.

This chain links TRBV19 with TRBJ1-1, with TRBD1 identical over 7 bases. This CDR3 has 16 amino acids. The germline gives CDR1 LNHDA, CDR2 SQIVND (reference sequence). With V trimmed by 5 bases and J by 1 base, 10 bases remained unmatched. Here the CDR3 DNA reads TGTGCCAGTAGTCCATATCCTAGGGGGCCGAACACTGAAGCTTTCTTT. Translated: CASSPYPRGPNTEAFF.

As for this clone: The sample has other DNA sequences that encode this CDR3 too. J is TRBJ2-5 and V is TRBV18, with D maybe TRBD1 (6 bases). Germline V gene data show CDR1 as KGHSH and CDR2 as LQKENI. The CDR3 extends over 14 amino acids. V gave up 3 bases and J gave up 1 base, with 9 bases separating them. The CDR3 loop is CASSPNRAQETQYF. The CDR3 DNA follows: TGTGCCAGCTCACCGAACAGGGCCCAAGAGACCCAGTACTTC.

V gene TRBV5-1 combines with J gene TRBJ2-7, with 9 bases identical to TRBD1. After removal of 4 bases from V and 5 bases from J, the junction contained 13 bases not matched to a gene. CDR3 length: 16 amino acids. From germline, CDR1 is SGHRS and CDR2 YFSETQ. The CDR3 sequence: CASSHVDRGGSHEQYF. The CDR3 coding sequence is TGCGCCAGCAGCCACGTGGACAGGGGAGGATCCCACGAGCAGTACTTC.

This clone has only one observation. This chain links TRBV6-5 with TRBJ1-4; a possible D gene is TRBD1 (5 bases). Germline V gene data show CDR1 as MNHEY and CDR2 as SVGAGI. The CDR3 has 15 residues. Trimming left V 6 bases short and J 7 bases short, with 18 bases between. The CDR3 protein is CASSSAQGIGEKLFF. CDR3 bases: TGTGCCAGCAGCTCGGCCCAGGGTATTGGTGAAAAACTGTTTTTT.